The clone carrying this T cell receptor beta chain turned up a few times. Its target is not known. This entry belongs to a study of CD8 T cells in ankylosing spondylitis. Germline-derived CDR1 and CDR2 are SGHDN and FVKESK. Trimming left V 1 base short and J 0 bases short, with 7 bases between. The CDR3 runs 14 residues. Notes on the study in general: Reports of some motif variants in reactive arthritis synovial fluid and blood predate this one. Disease-linked clones had a CD8+ phenotype and relatively low frequency in peripheral blood. Disease-linked clones were reportedly significantly enriched in matched ankylosing spondylitis synovial fluid.

Libraries of TCR beta came from quantitative 5'-RACE with molecular barcodes. TCRdb independently ran MiXCR on the 5' RACE reads; one entry per CDR3 protein. The sample lists about 360,000 distinct CDR3 sequences, approximately 20% occurring once. The sequencing sample was made of blood, either unsorted or a sorted T cell fraction (not recorded which). The chain carries TRBV14 and TRBJ2-7; D not certain. The sequence derives from a male donor with ankylosing spondylitis or in good health (not recorded which). CDR3 amino acids: CASSQVQTSYEQYF. In DNA, the CDR3 is TGTGCCAGCAGCCAAGTTCAAACCTCCTACGAGCAGTACTTC.